This entry is about one T cell receptor (beta chain). Its antigen is not known. PCR was performed using 60 Vbeta and 13 Jbeta primers. Method: immunoSEQ multiplex PCR; TCRdb's copy keeps in-frame clones and lacks some. The data show roughly 150,000 clones, roughly three quarters seen once. The record originates from a study of cytomegalovirus exposure and HLA in healthy donors. Study results and caveats: It was confirmed in vitro that a few of the CMV-associated chains were specific for CMV antigens.

CDR3 length: 15 residues. Per germline, CDR1 MDHEN and CDR2 SYDVKM. Trimming removed 6 bases from V and 2 bases from J, with 14 bases in between. The sequence was obtained from a male donor in good health and CMV-seronegative. The rearrangement uses TRBV28 and TRBJ1-5; D possibly corresponds to TRBD1 (6 bases). The specimen sequenced was PBMCs. CDR3 DNA sequence: TGTGCCAGCAGCCGCAGGGGCTCTGGCAATCAGCCCCAGCATTTT. This translates into CASSRRGSGNQPQHF.